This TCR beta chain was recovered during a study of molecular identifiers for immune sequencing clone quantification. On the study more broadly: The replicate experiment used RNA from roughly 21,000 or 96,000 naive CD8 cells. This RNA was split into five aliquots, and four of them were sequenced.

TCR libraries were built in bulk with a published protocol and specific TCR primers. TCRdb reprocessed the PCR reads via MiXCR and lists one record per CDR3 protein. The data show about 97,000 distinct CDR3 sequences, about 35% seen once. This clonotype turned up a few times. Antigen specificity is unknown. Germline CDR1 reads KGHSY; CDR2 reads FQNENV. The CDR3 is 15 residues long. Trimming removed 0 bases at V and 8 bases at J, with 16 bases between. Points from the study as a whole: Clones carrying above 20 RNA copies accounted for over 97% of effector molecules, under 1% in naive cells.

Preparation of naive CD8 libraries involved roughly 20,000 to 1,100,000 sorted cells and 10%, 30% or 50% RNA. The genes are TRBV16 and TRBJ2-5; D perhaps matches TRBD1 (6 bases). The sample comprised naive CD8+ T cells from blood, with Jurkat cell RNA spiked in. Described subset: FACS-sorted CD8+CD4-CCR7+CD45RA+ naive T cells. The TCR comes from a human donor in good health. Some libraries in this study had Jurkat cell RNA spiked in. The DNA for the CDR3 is TGTGCCAGCAGCCAATCTGGACAGCGGCGAGGAACCCAGTACTTC. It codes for CASSQSGQRRGTQYF. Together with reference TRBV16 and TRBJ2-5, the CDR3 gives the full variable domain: GEEVAQTPKHLVRGEGQKAKLYCAPIKGHSYVFWYQQVLKNEFKFLISFQNENVFDETGMPKERFSAKCLPNSPCSLEIQATKLEDSAVYFCASSQSGQRRGTQYFGPGTRLLVL.